Detailed here is one T cell receptor beta chain. The antigen is undetermined. The data originate from a study of T-cell reconstitution after alpha-beta-depleted transplantation in children. Findings of the study overall: As was reported, about two months after transplant, alpha-beta T cells came from several hundred expanded graft clones.

Germline CDR1 is MNHNS and CDR2 is SASEGT. V was pared by 0 bases and J by 2 bases, with 7 bases of the junction left unmatched. The CDR3 totals 17 residues. The TCRbeta library was prepared with unique molecular identifiers. From the PCR reads, TCRdb called clonotypes with MiXCR, one entry per CDR3 protein. The table shows over 400,000 distinct CDR3 sequences, with over 40% occurring only once. The sequencing here drew on PBMCs, taken before TCRalphabeta/CD19-depleted stem cell transplant. This sequence originates from a girl aged 2 to 10 with aplastic anemia, due to receive a stem cell transplant. The chain is built from TRBV6-1 and TRBJ1-1; 9 positions agree with TRBD1. For the CDR3, the DNA is TGTGCCAGCAGTGAAGCGCGAGGGACAGGGACCAACACTGAAGCTTTCTTT. This gives the protein CASSEARGTGTNTEAFF.